The TCR beta chain under discussion was sequenced for a study of T cells in tumors after PD-1 blockade. Study overall: Patients received pembrolizumab 200 mg every 3 weeks or cemiplimab 350 mg every 2 weeks.

The study's findings and limits: Peripheral recruitment is suggested, as some novel exhausted tumor clones were in pre-treatment blood.

As regards this clone: Its specificity is not known.

Germline CDR1 is SNHLY and CDR2 is FYNNEI. With V trimmed by 2 bases and J by 7 bases, 8 bases remained unmatched. The CDR3 spans 17 residues. The method was immunoSEQ multiplex PCR; TCRdb's version includes in-frame clones alone and lacks a portion of them. The data contain tens of thousands of clones, about 74% of them singletons. The specimen comprised PBMCs, sampled after anti-PD-1 treatment. The receptor was derived from a human donor with basal cell carcinoma. The J gene is TRBJ2-2, the V gene TRBV2; TRBD2 matches 12 bases. The CDR3 sequence is CASSETLAGGLGGELFF. In DNA form, the CDR3 reads TGTGCCAGCAGTGAAACGCTAGCGGGGGGGCTTGGCGGGGAGCTGTTTTTT.